A single sample gave rise to the 28 T cell receptor beta chains below, sequenced in a study of blood T cell repertoires in COVID-19. Repertoires were generated with immunoSEQ multiplex PCR, while TCRdb's copy carries only in-frame clones and drops some. Of around 380,000 clones listed, 80% to 90% are singletons. Sequencing was performed on PBMCs or T cells enriched from blood (not recorded which). These receptors came from a man aged 30 to 39 who had recovered from COVID-19.

The sample holds one count of this clone. The chain links TRBV5-8 to TRBJ1-2; TRBD1 matches 8 bases. Trimming removed 3 bases from V and 4 bases from J; junction bases left unmatched: 11. Germline CDR1 reads SGHTS; CDR2 reads YDEGEE. CDR3 length: 16 residues. The CDR3 reads CASSSRQGFAGYGYTF. CDR3 DNA sequence: TGTGCCAGCAGCTCGAGACAGGGGTTCGCGGGCTATGGCTACACCTTC.

V usage is TRBV4-1 and J usage is TRBJ1-2; TRBD1 matches 10 bases. V was pared by 0 bases and J by 2 bases, with 3 bases of the junction left unmatched. This CDR3 has 16 residues. The germline CDR1 and CDR2 sequences are MGHRA and YSYEKL. The CDR3 protein is CASSQDMGQGNYGYTF. The CDR3 DNA sequence: TGCGCCAGCAGCCAAGACATGGGACAGGGGAACTATGGCTACACCTTC.

This clone was counted a few times. The CDR3 bases are TGTGCCAGCAGCGCCCCGACAGGAGTCACCGGGGAGCTGTTTTTT. Amino acid sequence: CASSAPTGVTGELFF. The chain uses TRBV9 and TRBJ2-2, with D tentatively TRBD1 (6 bases). The CDR3 runs 15 residues. The germline V and J ends were trimmed by 3 bases and 4 bases, with 13 bases remaining between them. Germline V gene sequence: CDR1 SGDLS, CDR2 YYNGEE.

This clone appeared once. This chain connects TRBV7-2 to TRBJ1-3; maybe TRBD1 (5 bases). In germline, CDR1 is SGHTA, CDR2 FQGNSA. V lost 4 bases, J lost 0 bases, and 7 bases lay in between. This CDR3 is 14 amino acids long. CDR3 in amino acids: CASSYDSSGNTIYF. In nucleotides, the CDR3 is TGTGCCAGCAGCTATGACAGCTCTGGAAACACCATATATTTT.

The rearrangement joins TRBV7-9 to TRBJ2-5, with 7 bases lining up with TRBD2. J lost 1 base, V lost 4 bases, and 3 bases had no gene match. This CDR3 region has 14 residues. The germline V gene has CDR1 SEHNR and CDR2 FQNEAQ (reference sequence). The CDR3 reads CASSYLAVQETQYF. The DNA of the CDR3 is TGTGCCAGCAGCTACCTAGCGGTCCAAGAGACCCAGTACTTC.

The genes are TRBV3-1 (or the pseudogene TRBV3-2) and TRBJ1-1; D is possibly TRBD1 (5 bases). Germline lookup yields CDR1 LGHDT and CDR2 YNNKEL (reference sequence). This CDR3 contains 13 residues. V was clipped by 4 bases and J by 6 bases, with 12 bases between them. The CDR3 sequence is CASSRSARAEAFF. CDR3 nucleotide sequence: TGTGCCAGCAGCCGCTCCGCCAGGGCTGAAGCTTTCTTT.

This clone was seen a handful of times. The chain is built from TRBV4-3 and TRBJ1-6; 7 nucleotides line up with TRBD1. J was trimmed by 8 bases and V by 6 bases; bases with no gene match: 7. Germline V gives CDR1 LGHNA, CDR2 YSLEER. The CDR3 spans 14 residues. CDR3 region: CASRSGTADSPLHF. The CDR3 nucleotides are TGCGCCAGCAGGTCCGGGACAGCAGATTCACCCCTCCACTTT.

The chain has TRBV27 and TRBJ2-7, with a possible D match to TRBD1 (5 bases). This CDR3 region has 13 residues. V was shortened by 9 bases and J by 1 base, with 13 bases between the two germline ends. Germline assignment: CDR1 MNHEY and CDR2 SMNVEV (reference sequence). CDR3 DNA sequence: TGTGCCAGTTCAATTCGACAGTCCTACGAGCAGTACTTC. This gives the protein CASSIRQSYEQYF.

The rearrangement links TRBV3-1 (or the pseudogene TRBV3-2) to TRBJ1-1; D ambiguous. Trimming removed 4 bases from V and 1 base from J, with 13 bases in between. The germline CDR1 and CDR2 sequences are LGHDT and YNNKEL (reference sequence). This CDR3 contains 15 residues. The CDR3 loop is CASSPTRTANTEAFF. CDR3 coding DNA: TGTGCCAGCAGCCCAACTAGGACGGCGAACACTGAAGCTTTCTTT.

This chain connects TRBV2 to TRBJ2-7; maybe TRBD1 (6 bases). V lost 6 bases, J lost 4 bases, and 10 bases lay in between. The CDR3 extends over 12 amino acids. Germline-derived CDR1 and CDR2 are SNHLY and FYNNEI. The DNA for the CDR3 is TGTGCCAGCAGGGACAGCACTTACGAGCAGTACTTC. This codes for CASRDSTYEQYF.

The chain is built from TRBV27 and TRBJ1-1, with TRBD1 matching 7 bases. Germline assignment: CDR1 MNHEY and CDR2 SMNVEV (reference sequence). J lost 4 bases, V lost 5 bases, and 4 bases had no gene match. The CDR3 sequence is 13 residues long. CDR3 sequence (DNA): TGTGCCAGCAGTCTCGACAGGGCCACTGAAGCTTTCTTT. This encodes CASSLDRATEAFF.

The CDR3 protein is CAISVQGGKDEQFF. The CDR3 bases are TGTGCCATCAGCGTTCAGGGGGGCAAGGATGAGCAGTTCTTC. The chain has TRBV10-3 and TRBJ2-1; possibly TRBD1 for D (7 bases). In germline, CDR1 is ENHRY, CDR2 SYGVKD. Trimming pared 6 bases from V and 8 bases from J, leaving 17 bases between. This CDR3 contains 14 residues.

The rearrangement links TRBV18 to TRBJ2-5, with a weak D call TRBD1 (6 bases). In germline, CDR1 is KGHSH, CDR2 LQKENI. The CDR3 is 16 residues long. V was clipped by 3 bases and J by 3 bases, with 17 bases between them. CDR3 nucleotides: TGTGCCAGCTCACCTGTGTGGTCAGGGGCCAAAGAGACCCAGTACTTC. Translated: CASSPVWSGAKETQYF.

The chain links TRBV7-8 to TRBJ1-1, with 7 positions matching TRBD1. The CDR3 consists of 14 residues. Trimming cost V 5 bases and J 4 bases; bases outside gene matches: 7. Germline V gives CDR1 SGHVS, CDR2 FQNEAQ. CDR3 residues: CASSPTGVRTEAFF. The DNA for the CDR3 is TGTGCCAGCAGCCCAACAGGGGTTCGCACTGAAGCTTTCTTT.

In its sample, this clone was seen once. CDR3 loop: CASSTRGQSYNEQFF. The CDR3 DNA is TGTGCCAGTAGTACCCGTGGGCAGTCCTACAATGAGCAGTTCTTC. The chain recombines TRBV19 with TRBJ2-1; D is unclear. The CDR3 has 15 residues. Per the germline V gene, CDR1 is LNHDA and CDR2 is SQIVND (reference sequence). Trimming removed 4 bases at V and 1 base at J, with 11 bases between.

The chain is built from TRBV2 and TRBJ1-2; the D gene is possibly TRBD1 (6 bases). V was shortened by 9 bases and J by 4 bases, with 12 bases between the two germline ends. The CDR3 totals 12 residues. CDR1 SNHLY and CDR2 FYNNEI come from the germline V gene. The CDR3, as DNA: TGTGCCAGTCCGACAGGCGCCTATGGCTACACCTTC. Protein sequence: CASPTGAYGYTF.

V and J are TRBV21-1 and TRBJ1-2; the D call of TRBD1 is as the table states it, not checked on the DNA. TRBV21-1 is flagged as a pseudogene. This CDR3 comprises 15 residues. The CDR3 sequence is CASTLPGAPNYGYTF. The CDR3 bases are TGTGCCAGCACCCTCCCAGGGGCGCCTAACTATGGCTACACCTTC.

The V and J genes are TRBV30 and TRBJ2-3, with TRBD2 identical over 12 bases. V dropped 2 bases and J dropped 5; count of bases not matched to a gene: 5. The CDR3 consists of 15 residues. Germline values: CDR1 GTSNPN, CDR2 SVGIG (reference sequence). In nucleotides, the CDR3 is TGTGCCTGGAGTCTAGCGGGGGGGCTGGTAGATACGCAGTATTTT. Its protein is CAWSLAGGLVDTQYF.

The V call is TRBV5-1, the J call TRBJ1-2; TRBD1 matches 10 bases. The trim removed 4 bases at V and 4 bases at J, leaving 10 bases unmatched. CDR1 is SGHRS, CDR2 YFSETQ, per germline. The CDR3 is made up of 16 amino acids. The CDR3 region has the DNA TGCGCCAGCAGCCCGGAGGACAGGGGGAGTAGCTATGGCTACACCTTC. It codes for CASSPEDRGSSYGYTF.

The rearrangement uses TRBV5-1 and TRBJ1-6, with 8 positions matching TRBD1. Per the germline V gene, CDR1 is SGHRS and CDR2 is YFSETQ. This CDR3 is built from 14 residues. The V and J ends lost 4 bases and 10 bases, in that order; junction bases with no gene match: 7. CDR3 sequence reads: CASSPLDRDSPLHF. CDR3 sequence (DNA): TGCGCCAGCAGCCCCCTGGACAGGGACTCACCCCTCCACTTT.

This clone was observed once. The chain links TRBV19 to TRBJ2-1, with 16 bases identical to TRBD2. The CDR3 has 14 residues. Trimming removed 9 bases from V and 7 bases from J; junction bases left unmatched: 3. CDR1 is LNHDA, CDR2 SQIVND, per germline (reference sequence). The CDR3 spells CARQGLAGGNEQFF. The CDR3 nucleotides read TGTGCCAGACAGGGACTAGCGGGGGGGAATGAGCAGTTCTTC.

The chain recombines TRBV27 with TRBJ2-7; 10 bases line up with TRBD2. V was clipped by 4 bases and J by 3 bases; unmatched bases: 18. The CDR3 has 19 amino acids. The V gene's germline CDR1 is MNHEY and CDR2 SMNVEV (reference sequence). The CDR3 region is CASSSDPVGTSALLYEQYF. In nucleotides, the CDR3 is TGTGCCAGCAGTTCGGATCCAGTGGGGACTAGCGCCTTACTCTACGAGCAGTACTTC.

The chain employs TRBV27 and TRBJ2-2; 12 positions agree with TRBD1. The germline CDR1 and CDR2 sequences are MNHEY and SMNVEV (reference sequence). This CDR3 region has 18 residues. V was pared by 3 bases and J by 8 bases, with 13 bases of the junction left unmatched. CDR3 coding DNA: TGTGCCAGCAGTTTCGCGGCCGGGACAGGGGGCGCAGGGGGGGAGCTGTTTTTT. Amino acid sequence: CASSFAAGTGGAGGELFF.

The V and J genes are TRBV4-1 and TRBJ2-3, with 9 bases identical to TRBD2. The germline V gene has CDR1 MGHRA and CDR2 YSYEKL. The junction had 6 bases not matched to a gene; V was cut back by 1 base and J by 4 bases. There are 16 residues in the CDR3. Here the CDR3 DNA reads TGCGCCAGCAGCCAAGGCGGCGGGGGGGCCCCAGATACGCAGTATTTT. Residues: CASSQGGGGAPDTQYF.

Only a few counts were recorded for this clone. The chain is built from TRBV5-6 and TRBJ2-7; possible D gene TRBD2, 6 bases. V dropped 0 bases and J dropped 10 bases, with 11 bases sitting between them. The CDR3 runs 12 residues. CDR1 SGHDT and CDR2 YYEEEE come from the germline V gene. This chain's CDR3 is CASSLDGGNQYF. CDR3 coding DNA: TGTGCCAGCAGCTTGGATGGGGGGAATCAGTACTTC.

This rearrangement joins TRBV5-1 to TRBJ1-2; 9 bases map to TRBD1. V trimming: 2 bases; J trimming: 9 bases; junction bases outside the gene matches: 8. Germline assignment: CDR1 SGHRS and CDR2 YFSETQ. The length of the CDR3 is 14 residues. This CDR3 reads CASSLYTGGLSYTF. For the CDR3, the DNA is TGCGCCAGCAGCTTATATACAGGGGGCTTAAGCTACACCTTC.

The V call is TRBV11-2, the J call TRBJ1-1, with TRBD1 matching over 8 bases. This CDR3 has 15 residues. The V segment lost 1 base and the J segment 6 bases; nucleotides outside the gene matches: 7. CDR1 and CDR2 from the germline V gene are SGHAT and FQNNGV. The DNA for the CDR3 is TGTGCCAGCAGCTTAGGTCCTACAGGGGGATCTGAAGCTTTCTTT. It encodes CASSLGPTGGSEAFF.

The chain links TRBV9 to TRBJ2-1, with D tentatively TRBD1 (5 bases). CDR3 length equals 14 residues. Germline V lookup: CDR1 SGDLS, CDR2 YYNGEE. Trimming removed 2 bases at V and 4 bases at J, with 10 bases between. The DNA of the CDR3 is TGTGCCAGCAGCGTCAGGACAACTTACAATGAGCAGTTCTTC. Its protein product is CASSVRTTYNEQFF.